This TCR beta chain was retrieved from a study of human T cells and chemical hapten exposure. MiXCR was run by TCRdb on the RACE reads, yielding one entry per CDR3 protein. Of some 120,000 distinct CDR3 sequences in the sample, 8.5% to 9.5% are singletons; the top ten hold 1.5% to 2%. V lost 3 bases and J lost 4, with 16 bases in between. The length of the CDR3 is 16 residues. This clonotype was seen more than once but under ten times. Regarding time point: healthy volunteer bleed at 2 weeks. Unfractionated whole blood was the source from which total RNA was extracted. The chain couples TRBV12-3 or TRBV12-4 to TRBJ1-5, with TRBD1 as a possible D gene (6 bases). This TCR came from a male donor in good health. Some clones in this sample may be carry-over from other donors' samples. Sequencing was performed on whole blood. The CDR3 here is CASSFSSWTVNQPQHF. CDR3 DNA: TGTGCCAGCAGTTTTAGTAGTTGGACAGTGAATCAGCCCCAGCATTTT.